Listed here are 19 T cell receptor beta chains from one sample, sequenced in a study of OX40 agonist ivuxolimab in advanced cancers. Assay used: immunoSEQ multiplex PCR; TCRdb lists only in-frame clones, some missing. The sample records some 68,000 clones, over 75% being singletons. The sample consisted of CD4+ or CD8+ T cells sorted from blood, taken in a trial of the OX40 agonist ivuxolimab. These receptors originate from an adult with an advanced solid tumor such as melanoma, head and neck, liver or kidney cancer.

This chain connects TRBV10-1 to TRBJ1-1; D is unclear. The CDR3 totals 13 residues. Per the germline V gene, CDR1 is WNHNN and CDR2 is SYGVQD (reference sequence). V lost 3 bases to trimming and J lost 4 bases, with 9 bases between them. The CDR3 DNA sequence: TGCGCCAGCAGTGACGGGGTGGGCACTGAAGCTTTCTTT. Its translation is CASSDGVGTEAFF.

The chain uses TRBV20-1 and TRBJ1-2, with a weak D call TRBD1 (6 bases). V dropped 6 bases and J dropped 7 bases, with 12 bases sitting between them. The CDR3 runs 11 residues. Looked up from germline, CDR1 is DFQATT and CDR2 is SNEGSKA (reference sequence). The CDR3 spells CSATDRFGYTF. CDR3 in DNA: TGCAGTGCCACTGACAGGTTTGGCTACACCTTC.

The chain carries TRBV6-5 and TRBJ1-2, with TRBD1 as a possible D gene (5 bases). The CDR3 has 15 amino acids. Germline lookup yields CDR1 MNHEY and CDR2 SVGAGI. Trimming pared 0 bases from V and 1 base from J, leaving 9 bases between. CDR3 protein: CASSYSAGLNYGYTF. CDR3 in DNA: TGTGCCAGCAGTTACTCCGCAGGGCTTAACTATGGCTACACCTTC.

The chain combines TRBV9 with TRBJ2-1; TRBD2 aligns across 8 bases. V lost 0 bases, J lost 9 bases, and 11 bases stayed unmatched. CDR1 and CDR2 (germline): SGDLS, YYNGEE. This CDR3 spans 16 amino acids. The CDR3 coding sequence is TGTGCCAGCAGCGTAGCTGGCTTAGCGGGATTCAGTGAGCAGTTCTTC. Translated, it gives CASSVAGLAGFSEQFF. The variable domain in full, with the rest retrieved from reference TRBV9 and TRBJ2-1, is DSGVTQTPKHLITATGQRVTLRCSPRSGDLSVYWYQQSLDQGLQFLIQYYNGEERAKGNILERFSAQQFPDLHSELNLSSLELGDSALYFCASSVAGLAGFSEQFFGPGTRLTVL.

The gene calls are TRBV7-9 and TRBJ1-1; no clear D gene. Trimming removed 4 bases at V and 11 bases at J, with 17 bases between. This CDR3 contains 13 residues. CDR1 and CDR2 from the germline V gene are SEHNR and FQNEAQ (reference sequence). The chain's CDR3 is CASSSALSRWAFF. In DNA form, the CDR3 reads TGTGCCAGCAGCTCCGCCCTCTCGAGGTGGGCTTTCTTT.

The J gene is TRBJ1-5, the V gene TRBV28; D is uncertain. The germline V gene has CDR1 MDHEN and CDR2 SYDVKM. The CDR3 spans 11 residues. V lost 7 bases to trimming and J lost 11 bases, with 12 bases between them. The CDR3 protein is CASTTSRSQHF. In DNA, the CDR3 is TGTGCCAGCACTACTTCCCGATCCCAGCATTTT.

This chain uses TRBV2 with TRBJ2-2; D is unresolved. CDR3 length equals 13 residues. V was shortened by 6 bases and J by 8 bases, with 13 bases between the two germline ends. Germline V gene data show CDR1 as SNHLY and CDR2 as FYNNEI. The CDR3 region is CASRMTGPGELFF. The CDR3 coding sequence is TGTGCCAGCAGGATGACTGGGCCAGGGGAGCTGTTTTTT.

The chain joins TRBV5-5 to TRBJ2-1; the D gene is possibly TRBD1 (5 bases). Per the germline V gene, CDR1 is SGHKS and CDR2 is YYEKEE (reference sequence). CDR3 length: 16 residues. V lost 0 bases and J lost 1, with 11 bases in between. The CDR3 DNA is TGTGCCAGCAGCTTGGGACAGCTGCTATCCTACAATGAGCAGTTCTTC. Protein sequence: CASSLGQLLSYNEQFF.

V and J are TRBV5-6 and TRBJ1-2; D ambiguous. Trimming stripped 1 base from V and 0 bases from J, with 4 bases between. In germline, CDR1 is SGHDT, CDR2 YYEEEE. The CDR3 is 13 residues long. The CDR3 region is CASSLISNYGYTF. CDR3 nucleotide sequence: TGTGCCAGCAGCTTGATCTCTAACTATGGCTACACCTTC. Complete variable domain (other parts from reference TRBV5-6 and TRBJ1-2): DAGVTQSPTHLIKTRGQQVTLRCSPKSGHDTVSWYQQALGQGPQFIFQYYEEEERQRGNFPDRFSGHQFPNYSSELNVNALLLGDSALYLCASSLISNYGYTFGSGTRLTVV.

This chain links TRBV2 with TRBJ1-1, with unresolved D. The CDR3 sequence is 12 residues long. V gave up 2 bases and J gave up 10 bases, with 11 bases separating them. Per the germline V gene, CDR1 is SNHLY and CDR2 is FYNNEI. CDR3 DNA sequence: TGTGCCAGCAGTGAATTGAGGAGAACAGCTTTCTTT. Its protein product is CASSELRRTAFF. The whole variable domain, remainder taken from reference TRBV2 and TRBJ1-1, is EPEVTQTPSHQVTQMGQEVILRCVPISNHLYFYWYRQILGQKVEFLVSFYNNEISEKSEIFDDQFSVERPDGSNFTLKIRSTKLEDSAMYFCASSELRRTAFFGQGTRLTVV.

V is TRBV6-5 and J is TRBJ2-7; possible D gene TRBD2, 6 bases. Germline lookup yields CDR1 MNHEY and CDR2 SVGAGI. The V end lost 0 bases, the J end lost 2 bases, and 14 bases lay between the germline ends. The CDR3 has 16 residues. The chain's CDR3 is CASSYSSRDSTYEQYF. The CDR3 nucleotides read TGTGCCAGCAGTTACTCTTCCCGGGACTCCACCTACGAGCAGTACTTC.

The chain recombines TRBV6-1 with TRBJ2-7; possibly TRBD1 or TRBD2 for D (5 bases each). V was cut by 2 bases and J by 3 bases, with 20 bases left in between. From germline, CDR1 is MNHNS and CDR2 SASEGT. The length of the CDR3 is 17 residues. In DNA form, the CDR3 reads TGTGCCAGCAGTGAATCCCCCGGGGCCACAGGAGGCTACGAGCAGTACTTC. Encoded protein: CASSESPGATGGYEQYF.

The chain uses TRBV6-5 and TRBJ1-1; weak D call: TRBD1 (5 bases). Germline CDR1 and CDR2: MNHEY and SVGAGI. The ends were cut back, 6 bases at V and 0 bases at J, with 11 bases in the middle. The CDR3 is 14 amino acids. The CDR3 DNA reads TGTGCCAGCAGGGCAGGGATCATGAACACTGAAGCTTTCTTT. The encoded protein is CASRAGIMNTEAFF.

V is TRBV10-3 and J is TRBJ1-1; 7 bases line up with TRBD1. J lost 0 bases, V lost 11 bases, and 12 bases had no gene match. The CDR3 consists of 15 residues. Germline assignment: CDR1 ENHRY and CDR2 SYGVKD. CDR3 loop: CASGRAGTVNTEAFF. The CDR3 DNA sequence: TGTGCCTCCGGTCGGGCCGGGACAGTGAACACTGAAGCTTTCTTT.

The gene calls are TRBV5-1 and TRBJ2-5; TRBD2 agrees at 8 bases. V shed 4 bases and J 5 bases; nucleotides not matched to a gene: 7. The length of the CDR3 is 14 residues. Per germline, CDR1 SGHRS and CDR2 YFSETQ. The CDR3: CASSPGLVFETQYF. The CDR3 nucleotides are TGCGCCAGCAGCCCGGGACTAGTATTTGAGACCCAGTACTTC.

CDR3 protein: CASPKGRHPGVGTGELFF. The CDR3 DNA follows: TGTGCCAGCCCCAAGGGGAGACATCCGGGCGTCGGCACCGGGGAGCTGTTTTTT. The chain carries TRBV21-1 and TRBJ2-2. TRBV21-1 is a listed pseudogene. This CDR3 comprises 18 residues.

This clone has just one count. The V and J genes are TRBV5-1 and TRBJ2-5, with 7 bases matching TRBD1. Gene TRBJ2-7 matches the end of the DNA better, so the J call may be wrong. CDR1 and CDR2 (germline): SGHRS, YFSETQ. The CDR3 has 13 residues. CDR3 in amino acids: CASSSGQSYEQYF. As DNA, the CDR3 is TGCGCCAGCAGCTCGGGACAGTCCTACGAGCAGTACTTC.

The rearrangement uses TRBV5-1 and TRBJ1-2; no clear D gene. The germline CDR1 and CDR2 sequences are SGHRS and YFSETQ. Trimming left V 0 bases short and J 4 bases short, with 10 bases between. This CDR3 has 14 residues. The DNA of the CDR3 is TGCGCCAGCAGCTTGGAGCGGTCGGTCTATGGCTACACCTTC. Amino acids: CASSLERSVYGYTF.

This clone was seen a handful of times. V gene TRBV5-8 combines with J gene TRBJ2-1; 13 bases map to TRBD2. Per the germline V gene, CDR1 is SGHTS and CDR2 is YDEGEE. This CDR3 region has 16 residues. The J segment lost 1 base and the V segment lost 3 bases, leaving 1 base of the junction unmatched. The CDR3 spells CASSWTSGRSYNEQFF. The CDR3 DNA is TGTGCCAGCAGCTGGACTAGCGGGAGATCCTACAATGAGCAGTTCTTC.